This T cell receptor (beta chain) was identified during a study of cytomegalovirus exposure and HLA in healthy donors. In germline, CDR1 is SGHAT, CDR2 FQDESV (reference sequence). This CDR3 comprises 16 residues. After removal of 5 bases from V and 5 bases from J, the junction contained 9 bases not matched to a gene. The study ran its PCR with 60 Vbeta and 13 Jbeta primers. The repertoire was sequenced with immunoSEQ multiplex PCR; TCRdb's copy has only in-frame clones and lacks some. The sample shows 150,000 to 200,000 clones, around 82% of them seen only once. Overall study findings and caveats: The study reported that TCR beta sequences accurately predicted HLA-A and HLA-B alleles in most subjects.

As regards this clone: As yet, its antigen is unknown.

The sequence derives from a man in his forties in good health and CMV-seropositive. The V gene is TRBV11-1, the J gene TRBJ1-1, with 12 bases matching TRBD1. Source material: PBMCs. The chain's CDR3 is CASSPRDRGPRTEAFF. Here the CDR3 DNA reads TGTGCCAGCAGCCCGCGGGACAGGGGGCCGAGAACTGAAGCTTTCTTT.